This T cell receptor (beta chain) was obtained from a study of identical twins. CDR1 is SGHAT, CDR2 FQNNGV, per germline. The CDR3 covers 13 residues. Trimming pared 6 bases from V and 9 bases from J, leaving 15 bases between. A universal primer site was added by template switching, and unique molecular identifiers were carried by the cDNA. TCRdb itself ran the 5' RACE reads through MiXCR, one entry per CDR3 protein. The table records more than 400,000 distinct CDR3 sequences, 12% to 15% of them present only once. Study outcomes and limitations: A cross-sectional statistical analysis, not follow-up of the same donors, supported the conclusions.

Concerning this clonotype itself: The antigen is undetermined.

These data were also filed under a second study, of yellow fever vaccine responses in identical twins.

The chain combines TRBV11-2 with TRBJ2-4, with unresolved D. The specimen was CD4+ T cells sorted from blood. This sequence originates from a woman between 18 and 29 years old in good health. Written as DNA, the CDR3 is TGTGCCAGCAGTTCCTCGGAAGAGAGCATTCAGTACTTC. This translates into CASSSSEESIQYF.